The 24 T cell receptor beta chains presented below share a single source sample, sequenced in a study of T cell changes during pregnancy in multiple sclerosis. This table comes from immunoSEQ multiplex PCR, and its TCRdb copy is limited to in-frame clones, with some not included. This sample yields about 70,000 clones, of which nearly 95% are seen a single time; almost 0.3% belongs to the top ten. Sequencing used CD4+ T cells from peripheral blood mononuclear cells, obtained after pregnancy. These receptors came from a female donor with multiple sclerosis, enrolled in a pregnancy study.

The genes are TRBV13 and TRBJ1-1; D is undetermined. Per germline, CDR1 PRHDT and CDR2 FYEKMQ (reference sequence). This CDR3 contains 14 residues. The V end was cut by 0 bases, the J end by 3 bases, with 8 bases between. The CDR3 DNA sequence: TGTGCCAGCAGCTTAGGGCCCCGGGACACTGAAGCTTTCTTT. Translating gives CASSLGPRDTEAFF.

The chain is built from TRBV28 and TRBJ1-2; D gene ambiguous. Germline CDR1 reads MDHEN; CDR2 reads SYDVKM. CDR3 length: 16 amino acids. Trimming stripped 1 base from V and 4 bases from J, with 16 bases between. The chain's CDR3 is CASSLYARRLGYGYTF. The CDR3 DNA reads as TGTGCCAGCAGTTTATACGCCCGCAGGCTGGGCTATGGCTACACCTTC.

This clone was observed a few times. In DNA form, the CDR3 reads TGCGCCAGCAGCTTTGGGGCAGGTGAAAAACTGTTTTTT. Protein sequence: CASSFGAGEKLFF. This chain links TRBV5-1 with TRBJ1-4, with D possibly TRBD1 on 5 matching bases. Germline CDR1 reads SGHRS; CDR2 reads YFSETQ. With 2 bases removed from V and 7 bases from J, the gap between germline ends came to 9 bases. This CDR3 contains 13 residues.

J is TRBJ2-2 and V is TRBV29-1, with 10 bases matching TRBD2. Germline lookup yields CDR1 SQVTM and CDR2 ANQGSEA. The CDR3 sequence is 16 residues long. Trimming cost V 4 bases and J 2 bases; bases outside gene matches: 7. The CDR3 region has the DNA TGCAGCGTTGCCAGGACTAGCGGTAGCAACACCGGGGAGCTGTTTTTT. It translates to CSVARTSGSNTGELFF.

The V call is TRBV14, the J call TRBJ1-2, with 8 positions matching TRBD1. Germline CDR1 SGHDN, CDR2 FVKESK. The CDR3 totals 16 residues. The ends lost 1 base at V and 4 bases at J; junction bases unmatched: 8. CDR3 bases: TGTGCCAGCAGCCAAGCAGGGGGCGGTATTGGCTATGGCTACACCTTC. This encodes CASSQAGGGIGYGYTF.

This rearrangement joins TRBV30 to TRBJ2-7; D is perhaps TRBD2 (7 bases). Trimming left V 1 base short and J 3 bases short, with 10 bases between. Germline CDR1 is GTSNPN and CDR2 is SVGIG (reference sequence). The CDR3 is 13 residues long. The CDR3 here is CAWSGGGGYEQYF. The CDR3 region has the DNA TGTGCCTGGAGTGGAGGGGGGGGCTACGAGCAGTACTTC.

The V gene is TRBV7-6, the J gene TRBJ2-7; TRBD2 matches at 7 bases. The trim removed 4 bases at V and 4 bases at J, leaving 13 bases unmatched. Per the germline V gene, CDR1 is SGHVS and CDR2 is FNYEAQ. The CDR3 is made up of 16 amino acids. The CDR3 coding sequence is TGTGCCAGCAGCTCTCTGGTTGGGCGGGAGTGGTACGAGCAGTACTTC. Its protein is CASSSLVGREWYEQYF.

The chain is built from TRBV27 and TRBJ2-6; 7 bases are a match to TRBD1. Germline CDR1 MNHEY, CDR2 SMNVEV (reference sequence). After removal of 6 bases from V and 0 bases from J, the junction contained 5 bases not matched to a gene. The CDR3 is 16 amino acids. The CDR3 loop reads CASSINRGSGANVLTF. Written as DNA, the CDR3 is TGTGCCAGCAGCATTAACAGGGGCTCTGGGGCCAACGTCCTGACTTTC.

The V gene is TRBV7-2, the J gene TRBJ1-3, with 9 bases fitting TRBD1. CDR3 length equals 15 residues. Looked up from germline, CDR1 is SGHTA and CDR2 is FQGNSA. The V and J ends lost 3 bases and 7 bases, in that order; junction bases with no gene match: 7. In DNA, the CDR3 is TGTGCCAGCAGCTTTAACAGGGGGCGAGGGAACACCATATATTTT. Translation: CASSFNRGRGNTIYF.

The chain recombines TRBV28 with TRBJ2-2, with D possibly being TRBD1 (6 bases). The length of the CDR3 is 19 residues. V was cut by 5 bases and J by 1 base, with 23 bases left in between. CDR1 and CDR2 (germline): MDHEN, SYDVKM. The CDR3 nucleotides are TGTGCCAGCAGTCCCTTCCGGGACAACCCCACGGGGAACACCGGGGAGCTGTTTTTT. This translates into CASSPFRDNPTGNTGELFF.

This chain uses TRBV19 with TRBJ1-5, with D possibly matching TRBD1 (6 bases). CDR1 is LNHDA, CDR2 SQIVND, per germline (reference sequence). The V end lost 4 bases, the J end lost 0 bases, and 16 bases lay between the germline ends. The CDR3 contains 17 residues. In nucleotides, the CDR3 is TGTGCCAGTAGTAGCTCCCCTGGGGGCTATAGCAATCAGCCCCAGCATTTT. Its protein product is CASSSSPGGYSNQPQHF.

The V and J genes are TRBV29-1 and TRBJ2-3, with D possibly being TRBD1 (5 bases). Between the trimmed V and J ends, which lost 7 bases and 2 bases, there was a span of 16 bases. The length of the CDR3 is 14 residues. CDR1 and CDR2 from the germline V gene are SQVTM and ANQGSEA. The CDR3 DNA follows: TGCAGCGCCCGACAGCCACTAAACACAGATACGCAGTATTTT. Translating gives CSARQPLNTDTQYF.

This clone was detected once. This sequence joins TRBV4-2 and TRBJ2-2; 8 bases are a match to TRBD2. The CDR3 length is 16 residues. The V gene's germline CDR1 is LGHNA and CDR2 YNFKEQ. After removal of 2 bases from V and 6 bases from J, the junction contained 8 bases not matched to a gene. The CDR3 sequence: CASSQNGGVSAGELFF. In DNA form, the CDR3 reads TGTGCCAGCAGCCAAAACGGGGGGGTATCCGCCGGGGAGCTGTTTTTT.

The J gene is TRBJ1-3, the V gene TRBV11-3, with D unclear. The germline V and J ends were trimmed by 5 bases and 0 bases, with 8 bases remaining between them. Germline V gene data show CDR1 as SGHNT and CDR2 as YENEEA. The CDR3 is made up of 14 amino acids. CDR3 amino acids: CASSPGHSGNTIYF. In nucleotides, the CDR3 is TGTGCCAGCAGCCCAGGTCACTCTGGAAACACCATATATTTT.

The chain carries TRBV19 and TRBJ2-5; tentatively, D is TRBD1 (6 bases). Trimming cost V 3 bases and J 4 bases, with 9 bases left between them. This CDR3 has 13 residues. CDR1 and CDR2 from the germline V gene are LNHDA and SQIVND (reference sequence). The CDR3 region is CASSMGHRETQYF. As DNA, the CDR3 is TGTGCCAGTAGTATGGGACACCGAGAGACCCAGTACTTC.

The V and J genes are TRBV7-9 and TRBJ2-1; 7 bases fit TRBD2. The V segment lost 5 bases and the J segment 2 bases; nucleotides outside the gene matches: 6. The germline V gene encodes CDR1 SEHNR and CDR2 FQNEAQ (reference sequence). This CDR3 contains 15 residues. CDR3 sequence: CASSLPSGAYNEQFF. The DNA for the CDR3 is TGTGCCAGCAGCCTGCCCAGCGGGGCCTACAATGAGCAGTTCTTC.

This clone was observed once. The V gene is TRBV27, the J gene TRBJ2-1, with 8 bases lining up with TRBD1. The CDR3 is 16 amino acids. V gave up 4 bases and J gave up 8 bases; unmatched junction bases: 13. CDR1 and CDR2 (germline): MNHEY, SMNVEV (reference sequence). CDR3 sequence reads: CASSSGTGRPWDEQFF. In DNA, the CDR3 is TGTGCCAGCAGTTCTGGGACAGGCCGACCTTGGGATGAGCAGTTCTTC.

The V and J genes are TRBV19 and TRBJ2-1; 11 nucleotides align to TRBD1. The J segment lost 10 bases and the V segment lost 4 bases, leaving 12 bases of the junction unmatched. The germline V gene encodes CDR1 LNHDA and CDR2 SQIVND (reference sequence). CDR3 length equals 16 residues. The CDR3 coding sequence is TGTGCCAGTAGTAGTTGGGGGGACAGGGGGGTGCACGAGCAGTTCTTC. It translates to CASSSWGDRGVHEQFF.

The CDR3 reads CASSSGLAVTDTQYF. In DNA, the CDR3 is TGCGCCAGCAGCTCGGGACTAGCGGTCACAGATACGCAGTATTTT. This chain connects TRBV5-1 to TRBJ2-3; 11 nucleotides agree with TRBD2. This CDR3 is built from 15 residues. Trimming took 3 bases from V and 2 from J; bases not matched to a gene: 2. Germline V gives CDR1 SGHRS, CDR2 YFSETQ.

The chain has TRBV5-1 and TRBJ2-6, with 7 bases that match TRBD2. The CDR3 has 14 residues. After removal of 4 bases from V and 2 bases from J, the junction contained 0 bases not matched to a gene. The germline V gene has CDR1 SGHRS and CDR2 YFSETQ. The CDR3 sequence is CASSGRAGANVLTF. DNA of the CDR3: TGCGCCAGCAGCGGGAGGGCTGGGGCCAACGTCCTGACTTTC.

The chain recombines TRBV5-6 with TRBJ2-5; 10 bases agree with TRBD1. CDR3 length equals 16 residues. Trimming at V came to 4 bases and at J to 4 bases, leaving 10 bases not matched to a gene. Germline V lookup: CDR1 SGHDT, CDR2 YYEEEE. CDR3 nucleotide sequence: TGTGCCAGCAGCCTCGGGACAGGGGCGCCCTCAGAGACCCAGTACTTC. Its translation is CASSLGTGAPSETQYF.

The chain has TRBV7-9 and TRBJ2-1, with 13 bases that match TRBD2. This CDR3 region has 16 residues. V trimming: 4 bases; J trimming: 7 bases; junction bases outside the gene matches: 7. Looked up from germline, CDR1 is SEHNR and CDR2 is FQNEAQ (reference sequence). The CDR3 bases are TGTGCCAGCAGCTCCGGGACTAGCGGGATGGGTAATGAGCAGTTCTTC. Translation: CASSSGTSGMGNEQFF. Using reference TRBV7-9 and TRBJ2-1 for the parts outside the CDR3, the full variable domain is DTGVSQNPRHKITKRGQNVTFRCDPISEHNRLYWYRQTLGQGPEFLTYFQNEAQLEKSRLLSDRFSAERPKGSFSTLEIQRTEQGDSAMYLCASSSGTSGMGNEQFFGPGTRLTVL.

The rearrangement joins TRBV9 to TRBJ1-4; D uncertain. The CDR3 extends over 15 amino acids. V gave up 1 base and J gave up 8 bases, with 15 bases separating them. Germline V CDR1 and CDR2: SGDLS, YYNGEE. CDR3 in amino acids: CASSVSSAPEEKLFF. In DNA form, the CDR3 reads TGTGCCAGCAGCGTAAGTTCGGCCCCGGAGGAAAAACTGTTTTTT.

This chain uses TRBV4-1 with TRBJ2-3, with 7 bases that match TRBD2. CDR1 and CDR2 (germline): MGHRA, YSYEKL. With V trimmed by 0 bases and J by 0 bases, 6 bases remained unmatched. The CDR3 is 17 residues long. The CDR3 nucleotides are TGCGCCAGCAGCCAAGAGGTGCTAGCGGTTAGCACAGATACGCAGTATTTT. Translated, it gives CASSQEVLAVSTDTQYF.